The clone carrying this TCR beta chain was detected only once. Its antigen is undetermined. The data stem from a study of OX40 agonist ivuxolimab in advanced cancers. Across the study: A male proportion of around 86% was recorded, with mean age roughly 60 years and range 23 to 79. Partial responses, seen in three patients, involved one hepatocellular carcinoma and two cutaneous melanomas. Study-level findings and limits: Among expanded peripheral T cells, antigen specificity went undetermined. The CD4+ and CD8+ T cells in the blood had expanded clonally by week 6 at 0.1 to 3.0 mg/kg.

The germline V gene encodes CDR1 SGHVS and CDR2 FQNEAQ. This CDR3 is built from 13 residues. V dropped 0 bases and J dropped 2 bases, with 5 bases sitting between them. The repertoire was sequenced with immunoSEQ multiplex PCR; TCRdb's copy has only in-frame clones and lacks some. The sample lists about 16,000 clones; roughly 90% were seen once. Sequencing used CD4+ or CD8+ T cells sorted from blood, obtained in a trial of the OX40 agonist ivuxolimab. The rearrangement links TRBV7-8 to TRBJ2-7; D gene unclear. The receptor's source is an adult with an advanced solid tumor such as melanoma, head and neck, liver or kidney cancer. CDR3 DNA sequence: TGTGCCAGCAGCTTAGCGGAAACCTACGAGCAGTACTTC. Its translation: CASSLAETYEQYF.